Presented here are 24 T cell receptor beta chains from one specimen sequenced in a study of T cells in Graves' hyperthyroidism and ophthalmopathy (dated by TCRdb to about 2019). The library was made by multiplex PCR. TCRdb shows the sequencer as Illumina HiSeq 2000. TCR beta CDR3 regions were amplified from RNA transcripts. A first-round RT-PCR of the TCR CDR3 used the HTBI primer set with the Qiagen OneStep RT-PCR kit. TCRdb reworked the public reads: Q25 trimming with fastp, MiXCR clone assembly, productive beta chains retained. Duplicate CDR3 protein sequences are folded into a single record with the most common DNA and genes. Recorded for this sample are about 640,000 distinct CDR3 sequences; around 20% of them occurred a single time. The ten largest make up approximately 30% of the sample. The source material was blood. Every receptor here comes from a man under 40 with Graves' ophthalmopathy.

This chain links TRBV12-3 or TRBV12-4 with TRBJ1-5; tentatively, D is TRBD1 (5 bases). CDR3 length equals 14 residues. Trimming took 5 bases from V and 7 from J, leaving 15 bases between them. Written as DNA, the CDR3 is TGTGCCAGCAGTCCCTCTTGGGGGGTGCAGCCCCAGCATTTT. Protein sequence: CASSPSWGVQPQHF.

The CDR3 DNA reads TGTGCCAGCAGCGTAGCGGAAGCCACCGGGGAGCTGTTTTTT. This encodes CASSVAEATGELFF. The J gene is TRBJ2-2, the V gene TRBV9; D is unclear. This CDR3 region has 14 residues. V dropped 0 bases and J dropped 4 bases, with 7 bases sitting between them. Germline CDR1 and CDR2: SGDLS and YYNGEE.

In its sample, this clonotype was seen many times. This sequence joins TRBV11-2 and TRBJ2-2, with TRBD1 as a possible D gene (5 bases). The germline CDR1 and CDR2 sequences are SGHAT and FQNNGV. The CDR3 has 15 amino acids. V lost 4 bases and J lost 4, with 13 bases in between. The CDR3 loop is CASSSRTGFTGELFF. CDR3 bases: TGTGCCAGCAGCTCGAGAACAGGTTTCACCGGGGAGCTGTTTTTT.

The CDR3 sequence: CASLQGGNTEAFF. The DNA for the CDR3 is TGTGCCAGCCTACAGGGGGGGAACACTGAAGCTTTCTTT. This rearrangement joins TRBV7-9 to TRBJ1-1, with 8 bases that match TRBD1. The germline V gene has CDR1 SEHNR and CDR2 FQNEAQ (reference sequence). V shed 8 bases, J shed 1 base, and the junction held 3 bases outside the gene matches. The CDR3 sequence is 13 residues long.

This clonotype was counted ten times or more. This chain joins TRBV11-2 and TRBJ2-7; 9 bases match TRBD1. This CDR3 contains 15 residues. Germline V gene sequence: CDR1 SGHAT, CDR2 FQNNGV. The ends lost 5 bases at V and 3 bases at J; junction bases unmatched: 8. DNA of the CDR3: TGTGCCAGCAGCATTTCCGGGACAGGGCGCTACGAGCAGTACTTC. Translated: CASSISGTGRYEQYF.

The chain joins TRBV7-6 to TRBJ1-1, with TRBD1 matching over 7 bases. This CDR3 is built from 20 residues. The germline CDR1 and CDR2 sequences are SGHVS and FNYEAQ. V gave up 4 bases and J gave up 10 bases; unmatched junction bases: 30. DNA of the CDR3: TGTGCCAGCAGCTCCAGCTATCGGCCCACAGGGGTGGCTCCATCGGCAGGAGCTTTCTTT. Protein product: CASSSSYRPTGVAPSAGAFF.

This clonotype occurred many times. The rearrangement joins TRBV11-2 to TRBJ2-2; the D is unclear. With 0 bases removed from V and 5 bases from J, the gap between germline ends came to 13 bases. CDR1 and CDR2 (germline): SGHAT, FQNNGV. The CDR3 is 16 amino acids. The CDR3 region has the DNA TGTGCCAGCAGCTTAGATCGCTCAACCATAACCGGGGAGCTGTTTTTT. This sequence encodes CASSLDRSTITGELFF.

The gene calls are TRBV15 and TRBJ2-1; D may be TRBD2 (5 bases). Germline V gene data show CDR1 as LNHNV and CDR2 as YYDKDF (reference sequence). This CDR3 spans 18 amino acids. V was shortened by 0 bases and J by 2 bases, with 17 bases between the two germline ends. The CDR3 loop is CATSRDGKIAITYNEQFF. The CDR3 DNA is TGTGCCACCAGCAGAGATGGCAAAATAGCGATTACCTACAATGAGCAGTTCTTC. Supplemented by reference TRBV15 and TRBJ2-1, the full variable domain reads DAMVIQNPRYQVTQFGKPVTLSCSQTLNHNVMYWYQQKSSQAPKLLFHYYDKDFNNEADTPDNFQSRRPNTSFCFLDIRSPGLGDTAMYLCATSRDGKIAITYNEQFFGPGTRLTVL.

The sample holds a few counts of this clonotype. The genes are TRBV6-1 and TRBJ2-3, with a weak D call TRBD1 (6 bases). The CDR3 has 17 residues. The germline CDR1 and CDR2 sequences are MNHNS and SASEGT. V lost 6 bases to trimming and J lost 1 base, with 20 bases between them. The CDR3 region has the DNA TGTGCCAGCAGCAACACCGGGACATATAAAGGCACAGATACGCAGTATTTT. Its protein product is CASSNTGTYKGTDTQYF.

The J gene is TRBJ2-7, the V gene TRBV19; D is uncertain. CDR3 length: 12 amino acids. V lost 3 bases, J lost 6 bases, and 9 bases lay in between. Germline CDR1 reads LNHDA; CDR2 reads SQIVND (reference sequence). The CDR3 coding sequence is TGTGCCAGTAGTATCTGGGCCGGCGAGCAGTACTTC. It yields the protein CASSIWAGEQYF.

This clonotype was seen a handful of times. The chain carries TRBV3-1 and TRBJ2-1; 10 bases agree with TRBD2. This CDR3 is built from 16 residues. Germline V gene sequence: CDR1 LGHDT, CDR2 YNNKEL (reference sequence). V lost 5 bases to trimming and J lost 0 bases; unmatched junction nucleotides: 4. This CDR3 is CASSSGLAVSYNEQFF. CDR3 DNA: TGTGCCAGCAGCTCCGGACTAGCGGTCTCCTACAATGAGCAGTTCTTC.

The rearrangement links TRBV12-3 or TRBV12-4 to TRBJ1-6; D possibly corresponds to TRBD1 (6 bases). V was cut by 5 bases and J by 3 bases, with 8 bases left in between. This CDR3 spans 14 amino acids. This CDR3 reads CASSLTGYNSPLHF. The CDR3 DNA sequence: TGTGCCAGCAGTCTGACAGGCTATAATTCACCCCTCCACTTT.

The chain's CDR3 is CSVARLAGRCNEQFF. CDR3 DNA sequence: TGCAGCGTTGCCCGACTAGCGGGACGATGCAATGAGCAGTTCTTC. The chain uses TRBV29-1 and TRBJ2-1; 11 nucleotides align to TRBD2. CDR1 and CDR2 (germline): SQVTM, ANQGSEA. V lost 4 bases to trimming and J lost 6 bases; unmatched junction nucleotides: 8. CDR3 length: 15 amino acids.

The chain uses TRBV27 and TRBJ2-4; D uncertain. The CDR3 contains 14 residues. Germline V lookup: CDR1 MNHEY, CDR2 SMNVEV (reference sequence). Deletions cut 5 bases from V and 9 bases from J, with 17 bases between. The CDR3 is CASSPGSSSGIQYF. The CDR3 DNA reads TGTGCCAGCAGTCCCGGGTCTTCCTCAGGCATTCAGTACTTC.

Here the CDR3 reads CASSQNSGTNEKLFF. The CDR3 bases are TGCGCCAGCAGCCAGAATTCGGGGACTAATGAAAAACTGTTTTTT. J is TRBJ1-4 and V is TRBV4-1; D not certain. This CDR3 comprises 15 residues. CDR1 and CDR2 (germline): MGHRA, YSYEKL. The V end lost 3 bases, the J end lost 2 bases, and 10 bases lay between the germline ends.

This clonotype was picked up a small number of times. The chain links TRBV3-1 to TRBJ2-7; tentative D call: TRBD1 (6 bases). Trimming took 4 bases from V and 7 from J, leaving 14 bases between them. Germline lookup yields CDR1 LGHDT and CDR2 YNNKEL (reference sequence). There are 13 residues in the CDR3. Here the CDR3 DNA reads TGTGCCAGCAGCCCCAGGGGTCCAGGAGAGCAGTACTTC. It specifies CASSPRGPGEQYF.

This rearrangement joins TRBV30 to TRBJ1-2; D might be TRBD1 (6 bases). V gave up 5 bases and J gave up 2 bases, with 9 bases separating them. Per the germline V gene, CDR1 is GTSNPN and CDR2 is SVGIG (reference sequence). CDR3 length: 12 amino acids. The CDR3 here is CAWHRANYGYTF. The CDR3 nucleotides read TGTGCCTGGCACAGGGCGAACTATGGCTACACCTTC.

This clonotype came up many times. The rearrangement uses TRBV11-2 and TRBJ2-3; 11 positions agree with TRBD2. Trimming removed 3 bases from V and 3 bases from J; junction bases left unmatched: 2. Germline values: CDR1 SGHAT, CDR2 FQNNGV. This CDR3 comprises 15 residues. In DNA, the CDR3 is TGTGCCAGCAGCTTCGCTAGCGGGAGGACAGATACGCAGTATTTT. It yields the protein CASSFASGRTDTQYF.

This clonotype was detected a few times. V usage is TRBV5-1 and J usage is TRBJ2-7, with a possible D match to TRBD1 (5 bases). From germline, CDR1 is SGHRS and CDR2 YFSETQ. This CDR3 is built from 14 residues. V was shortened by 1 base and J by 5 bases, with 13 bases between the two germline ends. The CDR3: CASSLIGAMDEQYF. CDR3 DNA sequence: TGCGCCAGCAGCTTGATAGGGGCGATGGACGAGCAGTACTTC.

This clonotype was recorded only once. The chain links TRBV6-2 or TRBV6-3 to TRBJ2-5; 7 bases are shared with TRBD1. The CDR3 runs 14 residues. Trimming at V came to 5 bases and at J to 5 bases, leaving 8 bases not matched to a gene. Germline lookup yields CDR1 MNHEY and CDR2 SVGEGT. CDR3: CASSGQAYRETQYF. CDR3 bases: TGTGCCAGCAGTGGACAGGCCTATAGGGAGACCCAGTACTTC.

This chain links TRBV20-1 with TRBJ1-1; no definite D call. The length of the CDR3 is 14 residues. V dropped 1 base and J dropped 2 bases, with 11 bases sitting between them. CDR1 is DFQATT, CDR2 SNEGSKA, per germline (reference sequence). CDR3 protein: CSARGRAVNTEAFF. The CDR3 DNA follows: TGCAGTGCTAGAGGGCGGGCGGTCAACACTGAAGCTTTCTTT.

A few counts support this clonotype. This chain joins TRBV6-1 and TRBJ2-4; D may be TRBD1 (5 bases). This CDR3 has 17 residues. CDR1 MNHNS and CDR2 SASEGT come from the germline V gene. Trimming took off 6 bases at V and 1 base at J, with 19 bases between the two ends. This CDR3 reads CASRTHWTQDAKNIQYF. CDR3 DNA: TGTGCCAGCAGAACACATTGGACACAGGATGCCAAAAACATTCAGTACTTC.

In DNA, the CDR3 is TGTGCCAGCAGCTTTAGCGGGAAGTACTACGAGCAGTACTTC. This translates into CASSFSGKYYEQYF. V gene TRBV7-9 combines with J gene TRBJ2-7; 8 nucleotides line up with TRBD2. CDR1 and CDR2 from the germline V gene are SEHNR and FQNEAQ (reference sequence). Trimming cost V 3 bases and J 3 bases; bases outside gene matches: 4. The CDR3 length is 14 residues.

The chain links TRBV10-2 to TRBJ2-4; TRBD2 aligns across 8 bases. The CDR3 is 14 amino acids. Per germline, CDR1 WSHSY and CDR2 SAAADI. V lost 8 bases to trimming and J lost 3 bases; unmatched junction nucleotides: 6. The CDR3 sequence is CASLRAGGKNIQYF. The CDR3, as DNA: TGCGCCAGCCTTCGGGCGGGGGGCAAAAACATTCAGTACTTC.